The 22 T cell receptor beta chains below come from one sample, sequenced in a study of response to subunit inactivated influenza vaccine (dated by TCRdb to between 2018 and 2020). Library prep was done by RT-PCR. For sequencing, an Illumina HiSeq 2500 was employed. TCRdb applied fastp at Q25 and MiXCR to the public reads, then kept only in-frame beta chains. One record per CDR3 amino acid sequence lists the most common genes and DNA. Present in this sample are 750,000 to 850,000 distinct CDR3 sequences, approximately 17% of which were seen just once. The biggest ten clones account for approximately 10% of the sample. The sequences come from PBMCs from blood, collected about 5 days after vaccination. The receptors derive from a man aged 50-59 years who received an inactivated influenza vaccine. Donor details come from another sample of the same person, matched by shared clones.

J is TRBJ2-5 and V is TRBV11-2, with a possible D match to TRBD2 (6 bases). The V gene lost 1 base and the J gene lost 1 base, with 16 bases spanning the gap. The CDR3 sequence is 17 residues long. The germline V gene has CDR1 SGHAT and CDR2 FQNNGV. The CDR3 here is CASSLVGTGAAQETQYF. The CDR3 coding sequence is TGTGCCAGCAGCTTAGTAGGGACTGGAGCTGCCCAAGAGACCCAGTACTTC.

This clonotype appeared a few times. This chain uses TRBV6-5 with TRBJ1-4; unclear D gene. The length of the CDR3 is 15 residues. With 3 bases removed from V and 4 bases from J, the gap between germline ends came to 12 bases. The V gene's germline CDR1 is MNHEY and CDR2 SVGAGI. The CDR3 loop is CASSYSSRFNEKLFF. CDR3 nucleotide sequence: TGTGCCAGCAGTTATTCTAGTCGGTTTAATGAAAAACTGTTTTTT.

This chain links TRBV6-1 with TRBJ1-1; D gene unclear. CDR3 length: 14 amino acids. The germline gives CDR1 MNHNS, CDR2 SASEGT. Trimming removed 6 bases at V and 6 bases at J, with 17 bases between. The CDR3 reads CASSLDGVRAEAFF. Written as DNA, the CDR3 is TGTGCCAGCAGCCTGGACGGTGTTCGGGCTGAAGCTTTCTTT.

This clonotype has a count of ten or more. V is TRBV20-1 and J is TRBJ2-7, with D unresolved. Germline CDR1 and CDR2: DFQATT and SNEGSKA (reference sequence). CDR3 length: 15 amino acids. V lost 4 bases and J lost 7, with 23 bases in between. In DNA form, the CDR3 reads TGCAGTGCTAACTTGGGCCTACCCCCCATTCGGGAGCAGTACTTC. Translation: CSANLGLPPIREQYF.

Notes on this clonotype: A much larger clonotype is one base distant, so this may be a read error. In DNA form, the CDR3 reads TGCAGCGTTGAAGAAGGGGGGGGGATTAACATTCAGTACTTC. Translated, it gives CSVEEGGGINIQYF. V gene TRBV29-1 combines with J gene TRBJ2-4; maybe TRBD2 (7 bases). The CDR3 is made up of 14 amino acids. Germline CDR1 is SQVTM and CDR2 is ANQGSEA. The germline V and J ends were trimmed by 0 bases and 7 bases, with 13 bases remaining between them.

The chain is built from TRBV3-1 and TRBJ2-5; the match to TRBD2 covers 10 bases. CDR3 length equals 16 residues. The trim removed 1 base at V and 3 bases at J, leaving 5 bases unmatched. CDR1 is LGHDT, CDR2 YNNKEL, per germline (reference sequence). For the CDR3, the DNA is TGTGCCAGCAGCCAAGTAGCGCTAGCGGGAGAAGAGACCCAGTACTTC. Its translation is CASSQVALAGEETQYF.

Many counts were recorded for this clonotype. V gene TRBV10-3 combines with J gene TRBJ2-7; TRBD1 might be the D (6 bases). Germline V CDR1 and CDR2: ENHRY, SYGVKD. Trimming removed 2 bases at V and 2 bases at J, with 16 bases between. The CDR3 runs to 16 residues. The CDR3 DNA reads TGTGCCATCAGTGAGGGGACACCCACCAGGCCCTACGAGCAGTACTTC. This codes for CAISEGTPTRPYEQYF.

This clonotype was seen a handful of times. The chain recombines TRBV20-1 with TRBJ1-5; 12 bases fit TRBD1. This CDR3 spans 20 amino acids. Losses at the gene ends were 0 bases for V and 4 bases for J; bases not matched to a gene: 16. Germline assignment: CDR1 DFQATT and CDR2 SNEGSKA (reference sequence). CDR3 in DNA: TGCAGTGCTAGAGATTGGAACCGGGACAGGGGGCAAGTTGTAAATCAGCCCCAGCATTTT. It codes for CSARDWNRDRGQVVNQPQHF.

The chain carries TRBV24-1 and TRBJ2-1; tentative D call: TRBD1 (5 bases). Per germline, CDR1 KGHDR and CDR2 SFDVKD. V was pared by 6 bases and J by 5 bases, with 10 bases between. There are 13 residues in the CDR3. The CDR3 protein is CATSQDTDNEQFF. CDR3 nucleotides: TGTGCCACCAGTCAGGACACAGACAATGAGCAGTTCTTC.

This clonotype was counted only a few times. This chain joins TRBV10-3 and TRBJ2-1; no clear D. The V end lost 4 bases, the J end lost 8 bases, and 15 bases lay between the germline ends. The CDR3 extends over 14 amino acids. Germline V gene data show CDR1 as ENHRY and CDR2 as SYGVKD. As DNA, the CDR3 is TGTGCCATCAGTGTGGGATCGGATGGGGATGAGCAGTTCTTC. It specifies CAISVGSDGDEQFF.

The J gene is TRBJ2-3, the V gene TRBV28; D is possibly TRBD2 (5 bases). V was clipped by 6 bases and J by 0 bases, with 13 bases between them. Looked up from germline, CDR1 is MDHEN and CDR2 is SYDVKM. This CDR3 has 15 amino acids. DNA for the CDR3: TGTGCCAGCAGCCATTACGGAGGTAGCACAGATACGCAGTATTTT. Translated, it gives CASSHYGGSTDTQYF. The complete variable domain, with remaining parts taken from reference TRBV28 and TRBJ2-3, reads DVKVTQSSRYLVKRTGEKVFLECVQDMDHENMFWYRQDPGLGLRLIYFSYDVKMKEKGDIPEGYSVSREKKERFSLILESASTNQTSMYLCASSHYGGSTDTQYFGPGTRLTVL.

The CDR3 is CASSISGWGNEQFF. CDR3 nucleotides: TGTGCCAGCAGCATTAGCGGATGGGGGAATGAGCAGTTCTTC. The J gene is TRBJ2-1, the V gene TRBV5-6, with TRBD2 as a possible D gene (6 bases). This CDR3 region has 14 residues. Looked up from germline, CDR1 is SGHDT and CDR2 is YYEEEE. Trimming took off 4 bases at V and 7 bases at J, with 15 bases between the two ends.

J is TRBJ2-2 and V is TRBV12-3 or TRBV12-4, with no clear D. The CDR3 totals 11 residues. V shed 7 bases and J shed 7 bases, with 7 bases lying between them. The CDR3 spells CASIVLGELFF. The CDR3 region has the DNA TGTGCCAGCATAGTTCTCGGGGAGCTGTTTTTT.

This clonotype was seen a few times. This sequence joins TRBV6-1 and TRBJ2-5; no reliable D call. Germline-derived CDR1 and CDR2 are MNHNS and SASEGT. There are 14 residues in the CDR3. Trimming shortened V by 0 bases and J by 9 bases, and 14 bases separated the two germline ends. For the CDR3, the DNA is TGTGCCAGCAGTGAAGCGGGCGGCGAGACGTCCCAGTACTTC. As protein: CASSEAGGETSQYF.

V gene TRBV20-1 combines with J gene TRBJ1-5; D is undetermined. Germline lookup yields CDR1 DFQATT and CDR2 SNEGSKA (reference sequence). This CDR3 has 15 amino acids. V gave up 0 bases and J gave up 1 base, with 10 bases separating them. DNA of the CDR3: TGCAGTGCTAGAGAGGGCAGTTTCAGCAATCAGCCCCAGCATTTT. Its translation: CSAREGSFSNQPQHF.

This clonotype turned up a few times. The chain has TRBV6-5 and TRBJ2-3; D remains ambiguous. With 2 bases removed from V and 8 bases from J, the gap between germline ends came to 17 bases. The CDR3 contains 15 residues. The germline gives CDR1 MNHEY, CDR2 SVGAGI. CDR3 in amino acids: CASSYELVGGGTQYF. The DNA of the CDR3 is TGTGCCAGCAGTTACGAGCTGGTGGGCGGCGGTACGCAGTATTTT.

The chain is built from TRBV28 and TRBJ2-5, with D maybe TRBD2 (5 bases). The CDR3 spans 15 residues. V lost 5 bases to trimming and J lost 4 bases, with 17 bases between them. Germline values: CDR1 MDHEN, CDR2 SYDVKM. CDR3 residues: CASSTRDRLRETQYF. The CDR3 region has the DNA TGTGCCAGCAGTACGAGGGATAGGCTAAGAGAGACCCAGTACTTC.

The CDR3 reads CASSLQGVDSPLHF. As DNA, the CDR3 is TGTGCCAGCAGCTTACAGGGGGTGGATTCACCCCTCCACTTT. The chain links TRBV5-8 to TRBJ1-6, with 8 bases that match TRBD1. Germline V lookup: CDR1 SGHTS, CDR2 YDEGEE. The CDR3 is 14 amino acids. The ends lost 2 bases at V and 8 bases at J; junction bases unmatched: 3.

The V and J genes are TRBV12-3 or TRBV12-4 and TRBJ2-3; 8 nucleotides agree with TRBD1. The CDR3 runs to 15 residues. The junction had 5 bases not matched to a gene; V was cut back by 6 bases and J by 0 bases. The CDR3 here is CASRAGGSSTDTQYF. CDR3 coding DNA: TGTGCCAGCAGAGCAGGGGGCTCGAGCACAGATACGCAGTATTTT.

This clonotype was counted between two and nine times. The chain is built from TRBV5-5 and TRBJ2-7; weak D call: TRBD1 (6 bases). Germline lookup yields CDR1 SGHKS and CDR2 YYEKEE (reference sequence). The CDR3 loop spans 15 amino acids. V lost 4 bases to trimming and J lost 1 base, with 15 bases between them. Here the CDR3 DNA reads TGTGCCAGCAGCAACGCCGGGACACAGTCCTACGAGCAGTACTTC. It translates to CASSNAGTQSYEQYF.

This clonotype was counted a few times. The rearrangement links TRBV5-1 to TRBJ2-2, with D uncertain. The CDR3 has 11 residues. CDR1 is SGHRS, CDR2 YFSETQ, per germline. V was pared by 6 bases and J by 3 bases, with 3 bases between. CDR3 nucleotides: TGCGCCAGCACCTACACCGGGGAGCTGTTTTTT. It yields the protein CASTYTGELFF.

J is TRBJ1-5 and V is TRBV20-1, with 9 bases matching TRBD1. The CDR3 extends over 15 amino acids. Germline V gene lookup returns CDR1 DFQATT and CDR2 SNEGSKA (reference sequence). After removal of 1 base from V and 7 bases from J, the junction contained 8 bases not matched to a gene. The CDR3 region is CSARVYRGLYQPQHF. CDR3 DNA: TGCAGTGCTAGAGTTTACAGGGGGCTTTACCAGCCCCAGCATTTT.